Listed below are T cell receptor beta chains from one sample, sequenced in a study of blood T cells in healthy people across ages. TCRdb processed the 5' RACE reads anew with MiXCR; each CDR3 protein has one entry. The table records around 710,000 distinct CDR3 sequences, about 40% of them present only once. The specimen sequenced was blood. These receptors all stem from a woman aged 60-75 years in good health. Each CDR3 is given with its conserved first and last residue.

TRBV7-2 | CASSFAGTSGRAWGETQYF
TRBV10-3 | CAISERRIDEQFF
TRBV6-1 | CTSSNKGLAHGADTQYF
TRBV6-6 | CASSFQAGNEQFF
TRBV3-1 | CASSPSDRGTDTQYF
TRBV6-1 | CASRRTDSYQETQYF
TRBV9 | CASSGERGGTYNEQFF
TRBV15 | CATSRDLLSSYEQYF
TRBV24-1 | CATSGTGVETQYF
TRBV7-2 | CASSLHSGGPSTDTQYF
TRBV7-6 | CASSSIGGGRTDTQYF
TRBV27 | CASSDYRGTGTGELFF
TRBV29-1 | CSVEAQRGYNEQFF
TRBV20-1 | CGGQLADNNEQFF
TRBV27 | CASSFRLRANEQFF
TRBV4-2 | CASSQVAGLTSVGPYNEQFF
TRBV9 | CTSSVPGNGDPQYF
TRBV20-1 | CSARGEAFF
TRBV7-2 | CASSLEGRLAYQETQYF
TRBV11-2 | CASSLVGRENEKLFF
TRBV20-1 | CSATGLGLFLPDTQYF
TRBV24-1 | CATSDSSGGARGDTQYF
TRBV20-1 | CSASRQGFSGANVLTF
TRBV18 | CASSPQVTDTQYF
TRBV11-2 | CASSLWVGDGANVLTF
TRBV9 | CASSADTSGGWNEQYF
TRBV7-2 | CASSSPTGGYRYTF
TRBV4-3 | CASSQLTGAGTGELFF
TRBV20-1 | CSATTGSGANVLTF
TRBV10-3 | CAISVPTDNQETQYF
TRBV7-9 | CASSMDRVFTEQYF
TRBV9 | CASSRDTSGELFF
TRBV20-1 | CSADTGTGIQYF
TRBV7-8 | CASSLLREEASYF
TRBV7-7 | CASSLSLAGLDTQYF
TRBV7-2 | CASSATERSNEQFF